This TCR beta chain was documented in a study of blood T cell repertoires in COVID-19. Study at large: Specimens from acute and convalescent COVID-19 originated in the United States, Italy and Spain. The cDNA or gDNA used as material had been derived from T cells, B-cell-depleted T cells, or PBMCs.

This CDR3 contains 13 residues. Germline CDR1 reads SEHNR; CDR2 reads FQNEAQ (reference sequence). J gave up 6 bases and V 4 bases, and 5 bases lay outside the gene matches. Original handling: Quantification of nucleated cells was approximated via reference gene primer amplification. Using immunoSEQ multiplex PCR, the repertoire was profiled, and TCRdb retains in-frame clones only, with some absent. The DNA was the basis for D and trimming; V, J and clone size are from that table. The repertoire consists of over 100,000 clones, with 60% to 85% occurring once and the leading ten covering roughly 4.7%.

The chain recombines TRBV7-9 with TRBJ2-7; 8 bases agree with TRBD1. The clonotype was recovered from a human donor in a cohort sampled during active or convalescent COVID-19. The sequenced material came from peripheral blood. DNA of the CDR3: TGTGCCAGCAGCTCCCTAGGGACAGGCGAGCAGTACTTC. It translates to CASSSLGTGEQYF.